This is a list of T cell receptor beta chains from one sample in a study of T-cell memory formation after mild COVID-19. TCRdb re-analysed the 5' RACE reads in MiXCR, keeping a single row per CDR3 protein. The data contain approximately 5,000 distinct CDR3 sequences, less than 30% of them singletons. Sequencing used PBMCs or a T cell subset sorted from them (not recorded which). These receptors all stem from an adult who had mild COVID-19 (a few samples of this study predate the infection). Cell type and time point are not known. Both conserved end residues are part of each CDR3. The D gene is left open where the match is weak. A clone size is listed for some rows: how often the clone was seen (once, few, many), or a class if it is expanded.

d_call	v_call	clone_size	j_call	cdr3_nt	cdr3_aa
NA	TRBV4-3	medium-sized	TRBJ2-1	TGCGCCAGCAGCCCGGGGTCGAGCTCCTACAATGAGCAGTTCTTC	CASSPGSSSYNEQFF
NA	TRBV20-1	NA	TRBJ2-1	TGCAGTGCTAGGTGGACAGACTACAATGAGCAGTTCTTC	CSARWTDYNEQFF
NA	TRBV7-2	medium-sized	TRBJ2-1	TGTGCCAGCAGGGACGGAGCAGCCTCCTACAATGAGCAGTTCTTC	CASRDGAASYNEQFF
NA	TRBV5-6	medium-sized	TRBJ1-1	TGTGCCAGCAGCTTGCCTACAGGGTTAACTGAAGCTTTCTTT	CASSLPTGLTEAFF
TRBD1	TRBV6-5	medium-sized	TRBJ2-1	TGTGCCAGCAGTTATAGGGACAGGGGGCGGGCTGAGCAGTTCTTC	CASSYRDRGRAEQFF
NA	TRBV4-2	NA	TRBJ2-1	TGTGCCAGCAGCCAAGATTCCCTTCTCAATGAGCAGTTCTTC	CASSQDSLLNEQFF
NA	TRBV5-1	medium-sized	TRBJ2-5	TGCGCCAGCAGCTTGGAAGAGACCCAGTACTTC	CASSLEETQYF
NA	TRBV19	medium-sized	TRBJ1-5	TGTGCCAGTAGCAGTCAGGGGAATCAGCCCCAGCATTTT	CASSSQGNQPQHF
TRBD2	TRBV7-2	medium-sized	TRBJ2-5	TGTGCCAGCAGCTTCCATCGCGCGGGGGGGATAGAGACCCAGTACTTC	CASSFHRAGGIETQYF
TRBD2	TRBV7-8	medium-sized	TRBJ2-3	TGTGCCAGCAGCTTAAGGAGGGCGCTAGCGGGGCGATCTAGCACAGATACGCAGTATTTT	CASSLRRALAGRSSTDTQYF
TRBD2	TRBV4-2	medium-sized	TRBJ2-4	TGTGCCAGCAGCCAGGGGTATAGCGGGGGGGCCGGTAGTCTTAAAAACATTCAGTACTTC	CASSQGYSGGAGSLKNIQYF
NA	TRBV12-5	medium-sized	TRBJ2-5	TGTGCTAGTGTTCTTGTGGAGACCCAGTACTTC	CASVLVETQYF
NA	TRBV24-1	medium-sized	TRBJ2-3	TGTGCCACCAGTGACCATAGACACTCCGGGTGGAGCACAGATACGCAGTATTTT	CATSDHRHSGWSTDTQYF
NA	TRBV7-2	NA	TRBJ2-5	TGTGCCAGCAGCTTATCTCGGACGGTCGAGACCCAGTACTTC	CASSLSRTVETQYF
TRBD1	TRBV12-5	medium-sized	TRBJ2-3	TGTGCTAGTGGTACCCCCCAGGGGGCGTTCGCCGGCACAGATACGCAGTATTTT	CASGTPQGAFAGTDTQYF
NA	TRBV29-1	medium-sized	TRBJ2-7	TGCAGCGTTGAGGACAGTTTATCCTACGAGCAGTACTTC	CSVEDSLSYEQYF
NA	TRBV6-1	medium-sized	TRBJ2-1	TGTGCCAGCAGTGAAGGATACGCAAAGACGGTACGTGAGCAGTTCTTC	CASSEGYAKTVREQFF
TRBD1	TRBV28	medium-sized	TRBJ1-3	TGTGCCAGCGGTTACAGGGGGCTAACTGGAAACACCATATATTTT	CASGYRGLTGNTIYF
TRBD2	TRBV4-1	NA	TRBJ2-3	TGCGCCAGCCGGGGGGGAAATACGCAGTATTTT	CASRGGNTQYF
NA	TRBV5-1	once	TRBJ2-1	TGCGCCAGCAGCTTCGAACCAGAGAGCTACAATGAGCAGTTCTTC	CASSFEPESYNEQFF
NA	TRBV5-1	NA	TRBJ2-7	TGCGCCAGCAGCTTGGACAGCGGTCGGACCTACGAGCAGTACTTC	CASSLDSGRTYEQYF
NA	TRBV7-3	NA	TRBJ2-3	TGTGCCAGCCCAGACAGCCCTGACTTT	CASPDSPDF
NA	TRBV6-2/TRBV6-3	NA	TRBJ2-1	TGTGCCAGCAGTACGGGCCGAGGGAATGAGCAGTTCTTC	CASSTGRGNEQFF
TRBD2	TRBV29-1	medium-sized	TRBJ2-4	TGCAGCGTGATCCCCGGGGGGATAGTCAAAAACATTCAGTACTTC	CSVIPGGIVKNIQYF
TRBD1	TRBV20-1	medium-sized	TRBJ1-4	TGCAGTGCAGCACAGGGGGCGGATGAAAAACTGTTTTTT	CSAAQGADEKLFF
NA	TRBV15	many	TRBJ2-3	TGTGCCACCAGCAGAGATAGGGTAGATACGCAGTATTTT	CATSRDRVDTQYF
TRBD2	TRBV10-1	medium-sized	TRBJ2-3	TGCGCCAGCTCGACTAGCAGAGGAGCAGATACGCAGTATTTT	CASSTSRGADTQYF
NA	TRBV29-1	many	TRBJ1-4	TGCAGCGTCGCGACAGGCCCTAATGAAAAACTGTTTTTT	CSVATGPNEKLFF
NA	TRBV6-5	NA	TRBJ2-1	TGTGCCAGCAGTGGTCTCACCCATAGCTCCTACAATGAGCAGTTCTTC	CASSGLTHSSYNEQFF
NA	TRBV10-2	medium-sized	TRBJ1-2	TGCGCCAGCAGTGAGTGGGCGGAGAATGGCTACACCTTC	CASSEWAENGYTF
TRBD1	TRBV5-4	medium-sized	TRBJ2-2	TGTGCCAGCAGCTTAGCGGTGACAGGGGCGGAAGGGGAGCTGTTTTTT	CASSLAVTGAEGELFF
TRBD1	TRBV10-3	medium-sized	TRBJ1-1	TGTGCCATCAGTGGACAGGGGAGGAACACTGAAGCTTTCTTT	CAISGQGRNTEAFF
NA	TRBV7-8	medium-sized	TRBJ1-5	TGTGCCAGCAGCTTACAGGGGACCAATCAGCCCCAGCATTTT	CASSLQGTNQPQHF
NA	TRBV6-2/TRBV6-3	medium-sized	TRBJ1-1	TGTGCCAGCAGTTATCAGGGGTCCACTGAAGCTTTCTTT	CASSYQGSTEAFF
NA	TRBV6-6	medium-sized	TRBJ2-2	TGTGCCAGCAGTTCAGGACTGATAACCGGGGAGCTGTTTTTT	CASSSGLITGELFF
TRBD1	TRBV7-3	medium-sized	TRBJ2-1	TGTGCCAGCAGCTTAGGTTTATCGGGACAGGGTCTCAATGAGCAGTTCTTC	CASSLGLSGQGLNEQFF
TRBD2	TRBV20-1	medium-sized	TRBJ2-1	TGCAGTGCTTCCTCGGAGGGCGGGGGCTCCTACAATGAGCAGTTCTTC	CSASSEGGGSYNEQFF
TRBD2	TRBV6-6	medium-sized	TRBJ2-1	TGTGCCAGCAGTTACGGGGGTCGGGGGGGGTATGTGAATGAGCAGTTCTTC	CASSYGGRGGYVNEQFF